This T cell receptor beta chain emerged from a study of T cell responses to AZD1222 COVID-19 vaccine. Study-wide findings and caveats: Per reports, nearly half of all spike-specific TCRs target regions that are unmutated in variants. Clonal diversity may have been underestimated in mostly white British donors.

Sequenced by immunoSEQ multiplex PCR; TCRdb stores in-frame clones only, minus some. Here the sample spans 99,000 or so clones, approximately 88% being singletons. On this clone: Its target is not known.

The V gene end was trimmed by 6 bases and the J gene end by 8 bases; junction bases not matched to a gene: 7. Looked up from germline, CDR1 is ENHRY and CDR2 is SYGVKD. The CDR3 totals 15 residues. This sequence was found in an adult in good health. The V and J genes are TRBV10-3 and TRBJ2-3; TRBD2 agrees at 14 bases. This sample comprised peripheral blood, obtained on day 0 of AZD1222 vaccination. The CDR3 protein is CAIRPGLAGEGTQYF. Here the CDR3 DNA reads TGTGCCATCAGACCGGGACTAGCGGGAGAAGGTACGCAGTATTTT.